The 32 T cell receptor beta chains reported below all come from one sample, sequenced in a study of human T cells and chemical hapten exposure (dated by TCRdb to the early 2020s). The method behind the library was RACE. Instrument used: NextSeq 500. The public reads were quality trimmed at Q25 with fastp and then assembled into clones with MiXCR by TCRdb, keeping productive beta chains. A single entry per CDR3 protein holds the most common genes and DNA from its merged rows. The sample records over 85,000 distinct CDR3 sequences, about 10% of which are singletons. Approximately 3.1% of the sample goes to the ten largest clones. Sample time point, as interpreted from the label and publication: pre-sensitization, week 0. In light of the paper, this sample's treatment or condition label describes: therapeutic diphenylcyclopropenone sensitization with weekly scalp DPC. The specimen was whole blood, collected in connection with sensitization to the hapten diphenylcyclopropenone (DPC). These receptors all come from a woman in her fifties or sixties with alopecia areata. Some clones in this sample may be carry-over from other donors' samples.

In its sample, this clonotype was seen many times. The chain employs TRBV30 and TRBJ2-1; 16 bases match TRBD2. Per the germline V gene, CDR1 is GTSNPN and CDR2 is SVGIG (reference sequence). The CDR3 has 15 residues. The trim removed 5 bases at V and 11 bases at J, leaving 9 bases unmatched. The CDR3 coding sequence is TGTGCCTGGGAACGGAAGGGACTAGCGGGGGGGCAGCAGTTCTTC. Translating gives CAWERKGLAGGQQFF.

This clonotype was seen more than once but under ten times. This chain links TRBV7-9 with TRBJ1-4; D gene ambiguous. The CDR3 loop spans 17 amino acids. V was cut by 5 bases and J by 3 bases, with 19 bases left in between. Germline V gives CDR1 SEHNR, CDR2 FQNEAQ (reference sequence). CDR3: CASSRTTGPGSNEKLFF. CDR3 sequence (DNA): TGTGCCAGCAGCCGAACCACGGGCCCCGGATCTAATGAAAAACTGTTTTTT.

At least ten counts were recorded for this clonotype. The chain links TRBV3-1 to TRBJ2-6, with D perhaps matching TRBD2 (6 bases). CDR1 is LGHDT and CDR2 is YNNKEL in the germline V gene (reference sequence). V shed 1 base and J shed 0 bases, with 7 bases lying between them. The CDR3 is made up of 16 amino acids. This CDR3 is CASSQVRGSGANVLTF. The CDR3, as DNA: TGTGCCAGCAGCCAAGTGCGGGGCTCTGGGGCCAACGTCCTGACTTTC.

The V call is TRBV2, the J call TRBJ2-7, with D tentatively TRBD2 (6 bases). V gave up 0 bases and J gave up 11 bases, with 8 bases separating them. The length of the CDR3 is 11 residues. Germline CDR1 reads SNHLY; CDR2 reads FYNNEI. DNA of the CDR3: TGTGCCAGCAGTGAAGCGGGGGAGGAGTACTTC. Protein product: CASSEAGEEYF.

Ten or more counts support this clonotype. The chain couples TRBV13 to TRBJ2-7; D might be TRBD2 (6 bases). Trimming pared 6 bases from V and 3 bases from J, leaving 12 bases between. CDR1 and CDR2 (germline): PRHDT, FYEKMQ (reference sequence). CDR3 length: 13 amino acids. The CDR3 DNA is TGTGCCAGCAGTCACGCGGGGTTCTACGAGCAGTACTTC. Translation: CASSHAGFYEQYF.

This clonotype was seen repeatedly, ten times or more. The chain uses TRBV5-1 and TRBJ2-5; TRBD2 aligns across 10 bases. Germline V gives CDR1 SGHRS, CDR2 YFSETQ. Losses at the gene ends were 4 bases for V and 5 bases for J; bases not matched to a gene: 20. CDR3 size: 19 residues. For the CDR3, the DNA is TGCGCCAGCAGCCGCACCCACGATAGCGGGGGGCCCACAGAGGAGACCCAGTACTTC. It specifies CASSRTHDSGGPTEETQYF.

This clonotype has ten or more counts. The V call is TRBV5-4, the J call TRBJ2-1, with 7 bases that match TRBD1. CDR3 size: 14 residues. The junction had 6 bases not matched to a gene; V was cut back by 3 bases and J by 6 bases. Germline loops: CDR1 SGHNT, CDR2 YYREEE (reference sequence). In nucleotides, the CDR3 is TGTGCCAGCAGCTCGACAGGGTTCGGCAATGAGCAGTTCTTC. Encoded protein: CASSSTGFGNEQFF.

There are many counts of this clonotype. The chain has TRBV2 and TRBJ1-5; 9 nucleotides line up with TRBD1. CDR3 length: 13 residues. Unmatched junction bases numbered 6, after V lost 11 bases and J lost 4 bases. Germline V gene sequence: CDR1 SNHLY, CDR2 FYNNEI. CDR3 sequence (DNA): TGTGCCTGCGGGACAGGGTGGAATCAGCCCCAGCATTTT. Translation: CACGTGWNQPQHF.

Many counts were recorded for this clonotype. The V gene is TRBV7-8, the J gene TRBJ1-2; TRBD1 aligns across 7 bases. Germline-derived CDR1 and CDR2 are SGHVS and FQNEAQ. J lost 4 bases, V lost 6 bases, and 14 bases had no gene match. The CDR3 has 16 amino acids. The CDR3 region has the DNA TGTGCCAGCAGTGCATCGGGGACAGTCGGACTCTATGGCTACACCTTC. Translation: CASSASGTVGLYGYTF.

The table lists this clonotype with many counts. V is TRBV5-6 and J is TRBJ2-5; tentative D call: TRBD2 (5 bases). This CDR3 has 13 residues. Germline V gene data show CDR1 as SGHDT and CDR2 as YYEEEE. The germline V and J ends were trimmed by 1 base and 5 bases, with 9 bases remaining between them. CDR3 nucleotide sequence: TGTGCCAGCAGCTTGCTTACGGGGGAGACCCAGTACTTC. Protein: CASSLLTGETQYF. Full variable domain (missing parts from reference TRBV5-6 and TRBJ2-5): DAGVTQSPTHLIKTRGQQVTLRCSPKSGHDTVSWYQQALGQGPQFIFQYYEEEERQRGNFPDRFSGHQFPNYSSELNVNALLLGDSALYLCASSLLTGETQYFGPGTRLLVL.

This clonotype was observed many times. The CDR3 DNA is TGTGCCAGCAGCTTAAGGGGGACAGCTAACTCTGGGGCCAACGTCCTGACTTTC. Protein sequence: CASSLRGTANSGANVLTF. The chain has TRBV7-3 and TRBJ2-6; TRBD1 agrees at 7 bases. Germline-derived CDR1 and CDR2 are SGHTA and FQGTGA. V shed 1 base and J 0 bases; nucleotides not matched to a gene: 6. The CDR3 extends over 18 amino acids.

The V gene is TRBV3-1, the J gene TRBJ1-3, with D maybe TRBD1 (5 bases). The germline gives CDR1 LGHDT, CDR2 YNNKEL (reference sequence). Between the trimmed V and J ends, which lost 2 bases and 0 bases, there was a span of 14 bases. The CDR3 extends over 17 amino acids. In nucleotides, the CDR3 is TGTGCCAGCAGCCAAAAACGGAGGGACTACTCTGGAAACACCATATATTTT. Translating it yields CASSQKRRDYSGNTIYF.

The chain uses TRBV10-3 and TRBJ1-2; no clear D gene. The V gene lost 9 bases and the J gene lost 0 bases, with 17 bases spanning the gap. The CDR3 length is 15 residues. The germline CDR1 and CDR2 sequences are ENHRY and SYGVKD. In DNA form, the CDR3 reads TGTGCCATTGCTCGGAGTGGTTTAGCTAACTATGGCTACACCTTC. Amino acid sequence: CAIARSGLANYGYTF.

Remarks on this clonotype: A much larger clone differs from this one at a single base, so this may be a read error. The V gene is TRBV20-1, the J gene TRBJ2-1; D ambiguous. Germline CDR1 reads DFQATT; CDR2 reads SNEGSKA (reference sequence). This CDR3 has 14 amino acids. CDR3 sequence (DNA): TGCAGCGCCCCAGCCAGGACGAACTACAATGAGCAGTTCTTC. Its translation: CSAPARTNYNEQFF.

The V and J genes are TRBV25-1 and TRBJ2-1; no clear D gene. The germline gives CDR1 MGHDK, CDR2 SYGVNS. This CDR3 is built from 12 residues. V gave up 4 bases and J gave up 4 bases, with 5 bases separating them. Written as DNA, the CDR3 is TGTGCCAGCAGTGCCGGGTACAATGAGCAGTTCTTC. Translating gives CASSAGYNEQFF.

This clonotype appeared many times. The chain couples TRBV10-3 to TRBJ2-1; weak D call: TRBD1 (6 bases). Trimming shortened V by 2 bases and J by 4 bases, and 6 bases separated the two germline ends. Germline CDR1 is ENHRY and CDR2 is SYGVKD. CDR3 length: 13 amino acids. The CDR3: CAISEGQYNEQFF. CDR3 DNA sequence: TGTGCCATCAGTGAGGGACAGTACAATGAGCAGTTCTTC.

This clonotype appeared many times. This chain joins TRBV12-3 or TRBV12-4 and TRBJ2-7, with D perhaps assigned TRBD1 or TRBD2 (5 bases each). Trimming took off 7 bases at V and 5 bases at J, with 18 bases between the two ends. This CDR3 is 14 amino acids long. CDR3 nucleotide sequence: TGTGCCAGCAACTCTCCGGGACGCGGAAACGAGCAGTACTTC. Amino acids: CASNSPGRGNEQYF.

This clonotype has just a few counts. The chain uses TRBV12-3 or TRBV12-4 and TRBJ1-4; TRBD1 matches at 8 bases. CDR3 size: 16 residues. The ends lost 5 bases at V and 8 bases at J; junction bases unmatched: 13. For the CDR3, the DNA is TGTGCCAGCAGTGCCCAACCGACAGGGGAGGGGGAAAAACTGTTTTTT. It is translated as CASSAQPTGEGEKLFF.

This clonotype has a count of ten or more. The CDR3 loop is CASSVGDSFGYTF. The CDR3 DNA reads as TGTGCCAGCAGCGTAGGGGACAGCTTTGGCTACACCTTC. The chain combines TRBV9 with TRBJ1-2, with TRBD1 matching over 7 bases. The junction had 3 bases not matched to a gene; V was cut back by 0 bases and J by 7 bases. This CDR3 is built from 13 residues. Looked up from germline, CDR1 is SGDLS and CDR2 is YYNGEE.

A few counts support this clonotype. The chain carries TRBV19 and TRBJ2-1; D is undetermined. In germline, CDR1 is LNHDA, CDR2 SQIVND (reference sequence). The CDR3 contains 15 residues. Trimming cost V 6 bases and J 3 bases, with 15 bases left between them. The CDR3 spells CASRTAGSGYNEQFF. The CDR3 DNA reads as TGTGCCAGTAGAACGGCCGGTTCAGGCTACAATGAGCAGTTCTTC.

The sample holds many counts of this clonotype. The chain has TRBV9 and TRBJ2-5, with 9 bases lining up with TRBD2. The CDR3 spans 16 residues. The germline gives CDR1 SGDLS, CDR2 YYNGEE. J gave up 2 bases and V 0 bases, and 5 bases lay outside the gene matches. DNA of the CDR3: TGTGCCAGCAGCGTAGACATAGCGGGGGTTCAAGAGACCCAGTACTTC. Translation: CASSVDIAGVQETQYF.

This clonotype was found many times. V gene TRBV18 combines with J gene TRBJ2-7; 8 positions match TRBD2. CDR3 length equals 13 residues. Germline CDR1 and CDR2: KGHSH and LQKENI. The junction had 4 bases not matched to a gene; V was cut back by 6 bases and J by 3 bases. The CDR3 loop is CASSAAGGYEQYF. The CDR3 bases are TGTGCCAGCTCGGCCGCGGGGGGCTACGAGCAGTACTTC.

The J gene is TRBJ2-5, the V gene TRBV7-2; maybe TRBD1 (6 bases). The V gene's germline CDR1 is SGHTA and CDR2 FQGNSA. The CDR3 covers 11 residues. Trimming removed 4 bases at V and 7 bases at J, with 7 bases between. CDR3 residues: CASSSRGTQYF. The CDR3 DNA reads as TGTGCCAGCAGCTCCAGGGGGACCCAGTACTTC.

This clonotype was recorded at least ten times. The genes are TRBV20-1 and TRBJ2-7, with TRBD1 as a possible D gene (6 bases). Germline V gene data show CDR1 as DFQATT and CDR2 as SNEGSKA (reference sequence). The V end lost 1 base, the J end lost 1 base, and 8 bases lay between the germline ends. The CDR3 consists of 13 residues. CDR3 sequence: CSARAQGSYEQYF. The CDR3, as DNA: TGCAGTGCTAGAGCACAGGGATCCTACGAGCAGTACTTC.

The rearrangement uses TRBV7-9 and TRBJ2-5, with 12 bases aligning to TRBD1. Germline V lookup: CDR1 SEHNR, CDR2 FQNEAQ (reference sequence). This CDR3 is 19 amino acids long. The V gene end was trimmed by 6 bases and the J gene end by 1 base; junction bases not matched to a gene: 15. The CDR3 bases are TGTGCCAGCAGTTCCGGGACAGGGGGCCGCCTCGCCCCCCAAGAGACCCAGTACTTC. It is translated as CASSSGTGGRLAPQETQYF.

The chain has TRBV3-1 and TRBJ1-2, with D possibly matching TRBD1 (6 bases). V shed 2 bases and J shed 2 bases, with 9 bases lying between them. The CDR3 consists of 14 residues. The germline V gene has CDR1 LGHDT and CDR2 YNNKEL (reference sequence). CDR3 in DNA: TGTGCCAGCAGCCAAAACAGGGAAAACTATGGCTACACCTTC. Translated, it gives CASSQNRENYGYTF. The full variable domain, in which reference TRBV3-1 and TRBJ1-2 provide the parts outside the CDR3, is DTAVSQTPKYLVTQMGNDKSIKCEQNLGHDTMYWYKQDSKKFLKIMFSYNNKELIINETVPNRFSPKSPDKAHLNLHINSLELGDSAVYFCASSQNRENYGYTFGSGTRLTVV.

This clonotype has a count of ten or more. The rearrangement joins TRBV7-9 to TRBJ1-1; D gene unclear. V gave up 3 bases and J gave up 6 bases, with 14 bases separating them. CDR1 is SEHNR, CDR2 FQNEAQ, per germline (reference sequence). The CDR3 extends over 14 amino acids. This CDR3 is CASSFKQIGAEAFF. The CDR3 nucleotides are TGTGCCAGCAGCTTTAAGCAGATTGGGGCTGAAGCTTTCTTT.

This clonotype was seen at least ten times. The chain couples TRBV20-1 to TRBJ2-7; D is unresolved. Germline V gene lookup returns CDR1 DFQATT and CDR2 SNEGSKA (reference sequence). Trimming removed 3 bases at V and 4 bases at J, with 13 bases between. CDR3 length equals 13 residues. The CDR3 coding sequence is TGCAGTGCTAGCCCCCGGTTAGGGTACGAGCAGTACTTC. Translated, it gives CSASPRLGYEQYF.

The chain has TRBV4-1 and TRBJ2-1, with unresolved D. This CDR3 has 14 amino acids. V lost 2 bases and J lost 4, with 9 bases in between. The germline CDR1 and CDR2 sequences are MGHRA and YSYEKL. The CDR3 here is CASSQSVGYNEQFF. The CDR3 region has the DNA TGCGCCAGCAGCCAAAGTGTGGGATACAATGAGCAGTTCTTC.

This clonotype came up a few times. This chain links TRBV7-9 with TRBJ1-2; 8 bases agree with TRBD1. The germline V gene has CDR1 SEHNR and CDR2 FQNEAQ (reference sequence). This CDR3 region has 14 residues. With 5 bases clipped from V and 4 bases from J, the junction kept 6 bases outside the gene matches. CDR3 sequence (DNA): TGTGCCAGCAGCCCCAGGGGGCGGACCTATGGCTACACCTTC. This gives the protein CASSPRGRTYGYTF.

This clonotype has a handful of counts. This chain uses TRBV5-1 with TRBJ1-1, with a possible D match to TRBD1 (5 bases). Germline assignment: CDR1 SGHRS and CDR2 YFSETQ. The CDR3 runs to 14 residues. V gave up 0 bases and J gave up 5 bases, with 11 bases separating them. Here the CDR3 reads CASSLELGETEAFF. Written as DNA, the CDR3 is TGCGCCAGCAGCTTGGAGTTGGGGGAGACTGAAGCTTTCTTT.

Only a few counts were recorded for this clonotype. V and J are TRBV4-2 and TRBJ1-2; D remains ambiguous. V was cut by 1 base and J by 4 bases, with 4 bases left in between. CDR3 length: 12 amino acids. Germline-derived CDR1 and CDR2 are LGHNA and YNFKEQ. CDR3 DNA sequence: TGTGCCAGCAGCCAAGCAACCTATGGCTACACCTTC. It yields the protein CASSQATYGYTF.